The 25 T cell receptor beta chains given below trace back to one sample, sequenced in a study of T cell responses to AZD1222 COVID-19 vaccine. Some clones are missing from TCRdb's copy, which holds only in-frame ones; the method was immunoSEQ multiplex PCR. The sample lists tens of thousands of clones; over 75% were seen once. The sample was peripheral blood, taken 28 days after the second AZD1222 dose. The source of these receptors is an adult who received the AZD1222 COVID-19 vaccine.

The chain employs TRBV9 and TRBJ2-1, with unresolved D. CDR1 SGDLS and CDR2 YYNGEE come from the germline V gene. V lost 2 bases and J 5 bases, leaving 11 bases between the germline ends. The CDR3 is made up of 14 amino acids. CDR3 coding DNA: TGTGCCAGCAGCGTTGACGTAGTTAACAATGAGCAGTTCTTC. Translation: CASSVDVVNNEQFF.

The genes are TRBV2 and TRBJ1-1; D gene unclear. CDR1 is SNHLY and CDR2 is FYNNEI in the germline V gene. This CDR3 is 11 amino acids long. Deletions cut 4 bases from V and 5 bases from J, with 5 bases between. CDR3 sequence reads: CASSVLTEAFF. The DNA of the CDR3 is TGTGCCAGCAGTGTTTTGACTGAAGCTTTCTTT.

V is TRBV19 and J is TRBJ2-3, with 12 bases identical to TRBD2. The CDR3 loop spans 18 amino acids. Germline V gene lookup returns CDR1 LNHDA and CDR2 SQIVND (reference sequence). V lost 6 bases and J lost 4; bases outside the gene matches: 14. The CDR3 DNA sequence: TGTGCCAGTAGGCAGGACGGACTAGCGGGGCTTGGGGCAGATACGCAGTATTTT. This encodes CASRQDGLAGLGADTQYF.

CDR3 in amino acids: CASSLASSGNHKQYF. Written as DNA, the CDR3 is TGTGCCAGCAGCTTAGCATCTAGCGGGAACCACAAGCAGTACTTC. The chain employs TRBV11-3 and TRBJ2-7; TRBD2 aligns across 9 bases. The CDR3 extends over 15 amino acids. The V segment lost 1 base and the J segment 8 bases; nucleotides outside the gene matches: 9. Per germline, CDR1 SGHNT and CDR2 YENEEA.

The rearrangement joins TRBV7-2 to TRBJ1-1; D may be TRBD1 (6 bases). Germline V gene sequence: CDR1 SGHTA, CDR2 FQGNSA. V was cut by 2 bases and J by 4 bases, with 26 bases left in between. CDR3 size: 19 residues. In nucleotides, the CDR3 is TGTGCCAGCAGCTTATTCCGGGGCCCCTGGGACACCGCGCCCACTGAAGCTTTCTTT. This translates into CASSLFRGPWDTAPTEAFF.

The chain couples TRBV4-2 to TRBJ2-2, with 11 positions matching TRBD2. The junction had 8 bases not matched to a gene; V was cut back by 2 bases and J by 0 bases. The CDR3 is 19 residues long. The germline CDR1 and CDR2 sequences are LGHNA and YNFKEQ. CDR3 bases: TGTGCCAGCAGCCAACCGACTAGCGGGGCAAATACGAACACCGGGGAGCTGTTTTTT. This encodes CASSQPTSGANTNTGELFF.

This chain uses TRBV7-3 with TRBJ2-1, with TRBD2 identical over 16 bases. V lost 1 base, J lost 6 bases, and 6 bases stayed unmatched. The germline V gene has CDR1 SGHTA and CDR2 FQGTGA. The CDR3 loop spans 18 amino acids. DNA of the CDR3: TGTGCCAGCAGCTTAAAGGGACTAGCGGGAGGGCGGCTCAATGAGCAGTTCTTC. It codes for CASSLKGLAGGRLNEQFF.

The genes are TRBV5-1 and TRBJ1-2; maybe TRBD1 (6 bases). This CDR3 is 18 amino acids long. Trimming shortened V by 4 bases and J by 8 bases, and 30 bases separated the two germline ends. Per germline, CDR1 SGHRS and CDR2 YFSETQ. The CDR3 spells CASSLDGNPRGSTGGYTF. For the CDR3, the DNA is TGCGCCAGCAGCCTGGACGGGAATCCCAGGGGATCTACAGGGGGCTACACCTTC.

V usage is TRBV7-8 and J usage is TRBJ1-5, with D possibly being TRBD1 (6 bases). The germline CDR1 and CDR2 sequences are SGHVS and FQNEAQ. This CDR3 is built from 13 residues. V was pared by 5 bases and J by 7 bases, with 12 bases between. CDR3 DNA sequence: TGTGCCAGCAGCCCCAGGGGTGGCCAGCCCCAGCATTTT. Translating it yields CASSPRGGQPQHF.

The rearrangement joins TRBV6-5 to TRBJ1-2, with 11 bases lining up with TRBD1. The CDR3 extends over 15 amino acids. V dropped 7 bases and J dropped 7; count of bases not matched to a gene: 11. The germline V gene encodes CDR1 MNHEY and CDR2 SVGAGI. CDR3 sequence reads: CASKPTGTGGSGYTF. The CDR3 nucleotides read TGTGCCAGCAAGCCAACCGGGACAGGGGGGAGTGGCTACACCTTC.

V and J are TRBV11-3 and TRBJ2-5; a weak D match, TRBD2 (5 bases). The length of the CDR3 is 13 residues. Trimming took off 7 bases at V and 2 bases at J, with 11 bases between the two ends. Germline CDR1 is SGHNT and CDR2 is YENEEA. The CDR3 DNA reads as TGTGCCAGCAAAAGCGGAGTTCAAGAGACCCAGTACTTC. This translates into CASKSGVQETQYF.

The V and J genes are TRBV19 and TRBJ1-4; D is unclear. Trimming removed 5 bases at V and 7 bases at J, with 8 bases between. There are 12 residues in the CDR3. CDR1 LNHDA and CDR2 SQIVND come from the germline V gene (reference sequence). CDR3 sequence reads: CASSRGGEKLFF. CDR3 DNA: TGTGCCAGTAGTCGCGGAGGTGAAAAACTGTTTTTT.

The chain is built from TRBV5-6 and TRBJ2-7; 7 bases match TRBD1. The V gene's germline CDR1 is SGHDT and CDR2 YYEEEE. The V and J ends lost 3 bases and 0 bases, in that order; junction bases with no gene match: 15. The CDR3 runs 18 residues. CDR3 DNA sequence: TGTGCCAGCAGCTCCAAGGGACAGACCTCAGGATTCTCCTACGAGCAGTACTTC. This encodes CASSSKGQTSGFSYEQYF.

The gene calls are TRBV3-1 (or the pseudogene TRBV3-2) and TRBJ2-7; the match to TRBD2 covers 10 bases. The J segment lost 7 bases and the V segment lost 6 bases, leaving 6 bases of the junction unmatched. Germline values: CDR1 LGHDT, CDR2 YNNKEL (reference sequence). The CDR3 is 13 residues long. The CDR3 nucleotides read TGTGCCAGCAGAGATAGCGGGAGGCGAGAGCAGTACTTC. It is translated as CASRDSGRREQYF.

V and J are TRBV19 and TRBJ2-5; 8 positions agree with TRBD1. This CDR3 has 15 residues. Germline assignment: CDR1 LNHDA and CDR2 SQIVND (reference sequence). Unmatched junction bases numbered 10, after V lost 5 bases and J lost 5 bases. The CDR3 sequence is CASSPWQGARETQYF. CDR3 in DNA: TGTGCCAGTAGTCCCTGGCAGGGGGCACGGGAGACCCAGTACTTC.

The rearrangement joins TRBV5-5 to TRBJ2-3, with D unclear. Trimming left V 7 bases short and J 2 bases short, with 14 bases between. CDR1 SGHKS and CDR2 YYEKEE come from the germline V gene (reference sequence). The length of the CDR3 is 14 residues. CDR3 nucleotide sequence: TGTGCCAGCCGATACGGCAGGAACACAGATACGCAGTATTTT. As protein: CASRYGRNTDTQYF.

This clone was seen a few times. This chain links TRBV5-1 with TRBJ2-7, with a weak D call TRBD1 (6 bases). Germline values: CDR1 SGHRS, CDR2 YFSETQ. Trimming left V 0 bases short and J 2 bases short, with 9 bases between. The CDR3 has 14 residues. The CDR3 region is CASSLVAGAYEQYF. The DNA of the CDR3 is TGCGCCAGCAGCTTGGTGGCAGGGGCCTACGAGCAGTACTTC.

This clone was observed a handful of times. V usage is TRBV7-2 and J usage is TRBJ2-1, with D maybe TRBD2 (6 bases). V was clipped by 1 base and J by 5 bases, with 12 bases between them. Germline CDR1 is SGHTA and CDR2 is FQGNSA. The length of the CDR3 is 15 residues. CDR3 nucleotide sequence: TGTGCCAGCAGCTTAGATGGAGGCGGGAACAATGAGCAGTTCTTC. This translates into CASSLDGGGNNEQFF.

The V and J genes are TRBV6-2 or TRBV6-3 and TRBJ1-1, with D tentatively TRBD1 (5 bases). Trimming shortened V by 5 bases and J by 7 bases, and 8 bases separated the two germline ends. The V gene's germline CDR1 is MNHEY and CDR2 SVGEGT. The CDR3 sequence is 11 residues long. CDR3 nucleotides: TGTGCCAGCAGTGACGACAGTGAAGCTTTCTTT. Its protein is CASSDDSEAFF.

CDR3 residues: CASSGPGPRSEQYF. The CDR3 bases are TGTGCCAGCAGTGGTCCGGGACCCAGGTCGGAGCAGTACTTC. This rearrangement joins TRBV2 to TRBJ2-7; D assignment may be TRBD1 or TRBD2 (5 bases each). CDR1 SNHLY and CDR2 FYNNEI come from the germline V gene. Trimming stripped 4 bases from V and 7 bases from J, with 17 bases between. The CDR3 sequence is 14 residues long.

This chain connects TRBV7-3 to TRBJ1-1, with a weak D call TRBD1 (6 bases). The CDR3 totals 13 residues. V shed 5 bases and J shed 5 bases, with 12 bases lying between them. CDR1 is SGHTA and CDR2 is FQGTGA in the germline V gene. CDR3 DNA sequence: TGTGCCAGCAGCGCACAGGGTTCAACTGAAGCTTTCTTT. It specifies CASSAQGSTEAFF.

The V call is TRBV7-3, the J call TRBJ2-5; no firm D call. The CDR3 covers 13 residues. Trimming cost V 4 bases and J 5 bases, with 11 bases left between them. Germline CDR1 is SGHTA and CDR2 is FQGTGA. The CDR3 loop reads CASSSSTSETQYF. CDR3 sequence (DNA): TGTGCCAGCAGCTCGAGTACATCGGAGACCCAGTACTTC.

The chain uses TRBV6-5 and TRBJ1-5; unclear D gene. CDR1 and CDR2 from the germline V gene are MNHEY and SVGAGI. The length of the CDR3 is 16 residues. With 0 bases removed from V and 4 bases from J, the gap between germline ends came to 13 bases. Here the CDR3 DNA reads TGTGCCAGCAGTTACTCGCCCAACCAGCGAAATCAGCCCCAGCATTTT. Translated, it gives CASSYSPNQRNQPQHF.

V is TRBV6-5 and J is TRBJ1-1; TRBD1 matches 7 bases. The CDR3 is 13 amino acids. From germline, CDR1 is MNHEY and CDR2 SVGAGI. Germline trimming cut 6 bases from V and 8 bases from J; bases unmatched to any gene: 9. CDR3 region: CASSVTGTLEAFF. The CDR3 DNA follows: TGTGCCAGCAGCGTGACAGGGACGCTAGAAGCTTTCTTT.

The chain is built from TRBV5-8 and TRBJ1-2; perhaps TRBD1 as D (5 bases). Trimming stripped 5 bases from V and 4 bases from J, with 18 bases between. Looked up from germline, CDR1 is SGHTS and CDR2 is YDEGEE. The CDR3 sequence is 15 residues long. The CDR3 reads CASSPGEGYVYGYTF. The CDR3 DNA reads as TGTGCCAGCAGTCCCGGGGAGGGGTATGTCTATGGCTACACCTTC.